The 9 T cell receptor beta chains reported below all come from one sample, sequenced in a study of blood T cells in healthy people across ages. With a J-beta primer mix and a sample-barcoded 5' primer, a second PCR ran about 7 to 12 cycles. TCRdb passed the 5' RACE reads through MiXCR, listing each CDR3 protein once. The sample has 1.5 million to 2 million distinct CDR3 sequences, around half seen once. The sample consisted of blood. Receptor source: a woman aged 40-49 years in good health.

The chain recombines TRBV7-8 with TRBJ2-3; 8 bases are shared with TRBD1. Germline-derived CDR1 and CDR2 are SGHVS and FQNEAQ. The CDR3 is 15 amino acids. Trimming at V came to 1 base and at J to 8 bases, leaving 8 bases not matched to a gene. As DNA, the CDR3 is TGTGCCAGCAGCTTAGGATATGACAGGGGCGGTACGCAGTATTTT. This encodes CASSLGYDRGGTQYF.

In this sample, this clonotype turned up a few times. This CDR3 is CASSPQPGGNEQFF. The CDR3 bases are TGTGCCAGCAGCCCCCAACCCGGAGGGAATGAGCAGTTCTTC. The chain is built from TRBV7-2 and TRBJ2-1; weak D call: TRBD2 (6 bases). This CDR3 is 14 amino acids long. V shed 5 bases and J shed 7 bases, with 15 bases lying between them. Per germline, CDR1 SGHTA and CDR2 FQGNSA.

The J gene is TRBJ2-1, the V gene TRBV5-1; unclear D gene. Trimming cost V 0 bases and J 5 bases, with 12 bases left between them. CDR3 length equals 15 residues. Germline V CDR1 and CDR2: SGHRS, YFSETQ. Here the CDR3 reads CASSLEKGFDNEQFF. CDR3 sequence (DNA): TGCGCCAGCAGCTTGGAGAAAGGGTTTGACAATGAGCAGTTCTTC.

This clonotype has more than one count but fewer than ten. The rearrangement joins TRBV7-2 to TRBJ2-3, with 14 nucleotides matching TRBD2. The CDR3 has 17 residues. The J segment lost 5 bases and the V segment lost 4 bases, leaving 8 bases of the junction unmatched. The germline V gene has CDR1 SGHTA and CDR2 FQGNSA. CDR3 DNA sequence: TGTGCCAGCAGCTCGTCCCGGACTAGCGGGGGGTTAGATACGCAGTATTTT. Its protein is CASSSSRTSGGLDTQYF. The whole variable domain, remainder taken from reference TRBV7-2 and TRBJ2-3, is GAGVSQSPSNKVTEKGKDVELRCDPISGHTALYWYRQSLGQGLEFLIYFQGNSAPDKSGLPSDRFSAERTGGSVSTLTIQRTQQEDSAVYLCASSSSRTSGGLDTQYFGPGTRLTVL.

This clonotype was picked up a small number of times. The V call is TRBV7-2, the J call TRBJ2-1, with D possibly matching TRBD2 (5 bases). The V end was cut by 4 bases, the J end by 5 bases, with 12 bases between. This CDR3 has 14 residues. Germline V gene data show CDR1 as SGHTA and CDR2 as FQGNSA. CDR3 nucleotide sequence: TGTGCCAGCAGCTCCCCGAGGAGGAACAATGAGCAGTTCTTC. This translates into CASSSPRRNNEQFF.

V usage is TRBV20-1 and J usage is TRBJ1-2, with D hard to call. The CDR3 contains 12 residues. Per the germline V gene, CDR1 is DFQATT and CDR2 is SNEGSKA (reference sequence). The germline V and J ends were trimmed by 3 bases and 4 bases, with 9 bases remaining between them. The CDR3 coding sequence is TGCAGTGCTAGTAGGCAGCTCTATGGCTACACCTTC. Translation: CSASRQLYGYTF.

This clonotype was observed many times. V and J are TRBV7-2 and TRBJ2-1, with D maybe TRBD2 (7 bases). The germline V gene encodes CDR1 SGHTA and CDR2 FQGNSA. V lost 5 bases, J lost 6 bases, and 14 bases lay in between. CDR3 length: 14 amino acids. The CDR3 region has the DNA TGTGCCAGCAGCCTAGGGGGGGAGGGCAATGAGCAGTTCTTC. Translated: CASSLGGEGNEQFF.

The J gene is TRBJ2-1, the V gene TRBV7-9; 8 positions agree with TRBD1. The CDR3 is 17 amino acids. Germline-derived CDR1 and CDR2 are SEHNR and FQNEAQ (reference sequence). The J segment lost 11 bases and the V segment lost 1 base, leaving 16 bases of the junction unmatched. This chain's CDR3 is CASSLVADSGTGKKQFF. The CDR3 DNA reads TGTGCCAGCAGCTTAGTAGCCGACTCCGGGACAGGAAAAAAGCAGTTCTTC. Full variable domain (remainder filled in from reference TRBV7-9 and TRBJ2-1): DTGVSQNPRHKITKRGQNVTFRCDPISEHNRLYWYRQTLGQGPEFLTYFQNEAQLEKSRLLSDRFSAERPKGSFSTLEIQRTEQGDSAMYLCASSLVADSGTGKKQFFGPGTRLTVL.

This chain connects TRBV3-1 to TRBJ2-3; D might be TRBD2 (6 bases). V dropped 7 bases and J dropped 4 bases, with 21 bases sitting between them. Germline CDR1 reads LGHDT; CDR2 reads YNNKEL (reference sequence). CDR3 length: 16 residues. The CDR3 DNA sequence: TGTGCCAGCATCAACTCACGGGGGAGGTTGGCAGATACGCAGTATTTT. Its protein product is CASINSRGRLADTQYF.